The rows below give T cell receptor beta chains drawn from one sample of a study of cytomegalovirus exposure and HLA in healthy donors. Assay: immunoSEQ multiplex PCR; the TCRdb copy retains only in-frame clones and omits some. The top ten hold roughly 1.1% of the sample, which has about 130,000 clones, about 81% seen once. The specimen was PBMCs. The receptors shown here come from a woman in her 30s in good health and CMV-seronegative. The CDR3 runs from the conserved cysteine through the conserved F or W. Fields, in order: V gene, J gene, clone size, CDR3 protein. Rows may omit the clone size; those that give it use once, few, many or a size class.

v_gene: TRBV5-1; j_gene: TRBJ2-1; abundance: NA; CDR3aa: CASSSGRALNEQFF
v_gene: TRBV6-1; j_gene: TRBJ1-5; abundance: NA; CDR3aa: CASSEGQTNQPQHF
v_gene: TRBV6-5; j_gene: TRBJ2-1; abundance: NA; CDR3aa: CASSPWTSGYNEQFF
v_gene: TRBV4-3; j_gene: TRBJ2-2; abundance: NA; CDR3aa: CASSPHSGTSGLNTTGELFF
v_gene: TRBV20-1; j_gene: TRBJ1-2; abundance: NA; CDR3aa: CSALPGQGYTF
v_gene: TRBV25-1; j_gene: TRBJ2-7; abundance: few; CDR3aa: CASLRGTGDSEQYF
v_gene: TRBV25-1; j_gene: TRBJ1-1; abundance: NA; CDR3aa: CASSHLNTEAFF
v_gene: TRBV4-1; j_gene: TRBJ1-3; abundance: once; CDR3aa: CASSHLPRDSSGNTIYF
v_gene: TRBV28; j_gene: TRBJ2-3; abundance: NA; CDR3aa: CASTQEWRADTQYF
v_gene: TRBV25-1; j_gene: TRBJ2-5; abundance: NA; CDR3aa: CASSVIETQYF
v_gene: TRBV19; j_gene: TRBJ1-2; abundance: NA; CDR3aa: CASSSRVYGYTF